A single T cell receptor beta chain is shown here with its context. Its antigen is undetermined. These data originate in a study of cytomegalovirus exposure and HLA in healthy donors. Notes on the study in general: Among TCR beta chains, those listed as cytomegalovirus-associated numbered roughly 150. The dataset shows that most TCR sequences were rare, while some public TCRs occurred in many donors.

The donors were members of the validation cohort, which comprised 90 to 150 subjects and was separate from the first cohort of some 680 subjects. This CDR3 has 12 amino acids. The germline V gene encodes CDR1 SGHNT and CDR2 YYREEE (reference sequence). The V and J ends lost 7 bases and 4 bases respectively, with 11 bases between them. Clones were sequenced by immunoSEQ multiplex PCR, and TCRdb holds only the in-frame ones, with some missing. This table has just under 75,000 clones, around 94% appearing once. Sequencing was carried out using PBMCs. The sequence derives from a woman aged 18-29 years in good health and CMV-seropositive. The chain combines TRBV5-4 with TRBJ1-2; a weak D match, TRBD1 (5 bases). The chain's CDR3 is CASQGSGYGYTF. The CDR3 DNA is TGTGCCAGCCAGGGCTCGGGCTATGGCTACACCTTC.